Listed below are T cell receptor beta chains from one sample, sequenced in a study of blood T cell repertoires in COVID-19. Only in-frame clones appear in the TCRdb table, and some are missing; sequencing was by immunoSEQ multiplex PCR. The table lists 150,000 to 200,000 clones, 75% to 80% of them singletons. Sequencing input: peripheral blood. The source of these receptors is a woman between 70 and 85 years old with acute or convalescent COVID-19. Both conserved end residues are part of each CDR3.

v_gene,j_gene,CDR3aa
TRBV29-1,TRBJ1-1,CSVGGQQLRNTEAFF
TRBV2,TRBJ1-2,CASTERHNYGYTF
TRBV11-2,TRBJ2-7,CASTNGQGSYEQYF
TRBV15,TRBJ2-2,CATSREQGIAGELFF
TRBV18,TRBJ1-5,CASSPTGGGRNQPQHF
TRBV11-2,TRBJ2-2,CASSLAAGVTGELFF
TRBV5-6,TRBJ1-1,CASSFGTGGNTEAFF
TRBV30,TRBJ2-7,CAWSPGQGYEQYF
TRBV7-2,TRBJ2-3,CASSFLAGTSTDTQYF
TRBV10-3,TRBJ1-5,CAISESGQEGQPQHF
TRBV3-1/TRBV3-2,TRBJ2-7,CASSSTSGRSYEQYF
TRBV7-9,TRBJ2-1,CASSGANEQFF
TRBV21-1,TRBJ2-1,CASSKGGERQGPYNEQFF
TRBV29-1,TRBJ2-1,CSGRAAGDNNEQFF
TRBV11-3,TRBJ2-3,CASSLASTDTQYF
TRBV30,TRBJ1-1,CAWSLIRQPTEAFF
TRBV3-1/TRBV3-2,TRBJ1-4,CASSLDSANEKLFF